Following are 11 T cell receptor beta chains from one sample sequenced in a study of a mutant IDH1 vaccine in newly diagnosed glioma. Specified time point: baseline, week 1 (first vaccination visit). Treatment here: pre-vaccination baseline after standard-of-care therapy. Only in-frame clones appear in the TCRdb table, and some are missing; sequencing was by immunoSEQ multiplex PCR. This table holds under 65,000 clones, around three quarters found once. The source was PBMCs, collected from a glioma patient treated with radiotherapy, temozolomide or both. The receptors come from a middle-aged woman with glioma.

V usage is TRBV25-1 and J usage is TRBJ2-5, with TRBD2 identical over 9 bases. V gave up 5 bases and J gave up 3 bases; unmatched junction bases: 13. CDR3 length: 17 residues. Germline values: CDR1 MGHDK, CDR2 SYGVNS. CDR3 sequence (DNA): TGTGCCAGCAGTTTACGGCCGGCTAGCGGGGTCAAAGAGACCCAGTACTTC. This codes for CASSLRPASGVKETQYF.

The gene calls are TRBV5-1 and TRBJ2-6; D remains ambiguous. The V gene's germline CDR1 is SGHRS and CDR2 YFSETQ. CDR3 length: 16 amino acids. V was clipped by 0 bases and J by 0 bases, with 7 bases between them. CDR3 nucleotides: TGCGCCAGCAGCTTGGCCTCGAACTCTGGGGCCAACGTCCTGACTTTC. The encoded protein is CASSLASNSGANVLTF.

CDR3: CASSQDNTIGSGYTF. For the CDR3, the DNA is TGCGCCAGCAGCCAAGATAATACGATAGGGAGCGGCTACACCTTC. The gene calls are TRBV4-1 and TRBJ1-2; D gene unclear. V was pared by 0 bases and J by 8 bases, with 16 bases between. In germline, CDR1 is MGHRA, CDR2 YSYEKL. This CDR3 is 15 amino acids long.

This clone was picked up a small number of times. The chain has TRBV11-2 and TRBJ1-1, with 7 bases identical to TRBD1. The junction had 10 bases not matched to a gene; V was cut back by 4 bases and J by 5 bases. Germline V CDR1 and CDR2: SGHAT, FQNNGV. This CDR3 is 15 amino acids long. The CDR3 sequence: CASSYNTGVWTEAFF. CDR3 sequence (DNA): TGTGCCAGCAGCTATAACACAGGGGTTTGGACTGAAGCTTTCTTT. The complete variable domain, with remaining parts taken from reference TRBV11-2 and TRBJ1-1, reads EAGVAQSPRYKIIEKRQSVAFWCNPISGHATLYWYQQILGQGPKLLIQFQNNGVVDDSQLPKDRFSAERLKGVDSTLKIQPAKLEDSAVYLCASSYNTGVWTEAFFGQGTRLTVV.

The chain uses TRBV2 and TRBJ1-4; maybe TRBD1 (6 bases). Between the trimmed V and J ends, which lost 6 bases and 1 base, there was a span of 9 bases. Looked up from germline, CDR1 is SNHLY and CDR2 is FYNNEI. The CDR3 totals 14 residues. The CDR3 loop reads CASRRRGTNEKLFF. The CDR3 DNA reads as TGTGCCAGCAGGCGCAGGGGAACTAATGAAAAACTGTTTTTT.

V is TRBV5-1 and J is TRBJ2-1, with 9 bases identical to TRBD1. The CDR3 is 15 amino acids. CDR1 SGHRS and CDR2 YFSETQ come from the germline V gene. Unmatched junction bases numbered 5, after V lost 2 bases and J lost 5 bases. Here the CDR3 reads CASSLPGQGNNEQFF. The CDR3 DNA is TGCGCCAGCAGCTTACCGGGACAGGGAAACAATGAGCAGTTCTTC.

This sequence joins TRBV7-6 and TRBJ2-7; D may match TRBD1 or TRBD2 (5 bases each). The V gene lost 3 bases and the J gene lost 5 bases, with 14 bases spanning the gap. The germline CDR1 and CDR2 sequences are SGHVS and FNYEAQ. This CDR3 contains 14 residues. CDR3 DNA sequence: TGTGCCAGCAGCTTGGGGGTACCACCTAACGAGCAGTACTTC. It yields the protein CASSLGVPPNEQYF.

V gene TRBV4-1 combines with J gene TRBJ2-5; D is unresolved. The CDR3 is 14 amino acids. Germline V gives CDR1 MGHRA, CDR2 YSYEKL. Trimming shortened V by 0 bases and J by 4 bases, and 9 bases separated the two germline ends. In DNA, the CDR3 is TGCGCCAGCAGCCAAGATTCGGCGAGAGAGACCCAGTACTTC. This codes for CASSQDSARETQYF.

CDR3 sequence reads: CASSYDRGGNGYTF. The CDR3 nucleotides are TGTGCCAGCAGTTACGACAGGGGGGGGAATGGCTACACCTTC. The J gene is TRBJ1-2, the V gene TRBV6-5, with 9 positions matching TRBD1. V lost 2 bases, J lost 6 bases, and 4 bases stayed unmatched. In germline, CDR1 is MNHEY, CDR2 SVGAGI. This CDR3 region has 14 residues.

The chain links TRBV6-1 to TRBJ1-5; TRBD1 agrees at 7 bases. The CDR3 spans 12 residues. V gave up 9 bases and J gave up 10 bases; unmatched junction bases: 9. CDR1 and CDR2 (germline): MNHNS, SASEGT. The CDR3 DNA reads TGTGCCAGTCGCGACAGGGCGGGACCCCAGCATTTT. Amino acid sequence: CASRDRAGPQHF.

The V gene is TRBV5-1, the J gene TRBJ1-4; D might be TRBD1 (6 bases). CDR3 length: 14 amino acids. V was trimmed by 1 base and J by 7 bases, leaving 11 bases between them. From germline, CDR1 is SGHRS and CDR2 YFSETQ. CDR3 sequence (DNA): TGCGCCAGCAGCTTGTATTCAGGGGTTGAAAAACTGTTTTTT. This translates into CASSLYSGVEKLFF.